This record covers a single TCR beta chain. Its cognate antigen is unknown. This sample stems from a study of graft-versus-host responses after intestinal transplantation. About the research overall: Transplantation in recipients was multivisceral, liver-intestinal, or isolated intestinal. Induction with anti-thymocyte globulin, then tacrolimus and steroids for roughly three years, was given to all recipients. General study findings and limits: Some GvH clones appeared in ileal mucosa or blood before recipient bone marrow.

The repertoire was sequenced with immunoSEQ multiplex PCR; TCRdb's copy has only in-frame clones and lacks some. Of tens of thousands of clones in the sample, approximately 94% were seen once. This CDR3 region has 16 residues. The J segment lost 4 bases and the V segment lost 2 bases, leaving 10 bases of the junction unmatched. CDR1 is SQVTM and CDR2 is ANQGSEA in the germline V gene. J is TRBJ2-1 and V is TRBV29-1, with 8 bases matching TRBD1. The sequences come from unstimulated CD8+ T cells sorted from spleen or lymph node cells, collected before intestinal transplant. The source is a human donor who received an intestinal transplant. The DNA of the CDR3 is TGCAGCGTTGAAACCCTGGACAGGGCCTCGTACAATGAGCAGTTCTTC. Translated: CSVETLDRASYNEQFF.